This is a list of T cell receptor beta chains from one sample in a study of blood T cell repertoires in COVID-19. Sequencing was performed with immunoSEQ multiplex PCR; in TCRdb, only in-frame clones are kept and a portion is missing. This sample has a few hundred thousand clones; around four fifths occur once, and the top ten carry 4.2%. Source material: peripheral blood. Source of these receptors: a man aged 55 to 69 with acute or convalescent COVID-19. CDR3s include the opening cysteine and the closing phenylalanine or tryptophan. A D gene is named only where the DNA matches it firmly. The listing skips clone size in some rows; elsewhere it reads once, few, many or a size class.

abundance,j_gene,v_gene,d_gene,CDR3nt,CDR3aa
NA,TRBJ2-7,TRBV19,TRBD2,TGTGCCAGTAGTATAGAGGGACTAGCGGGACGACCGACTCCCTACGAGCAGTACTTC,CASSIEGLAGRPTPYEQYF
NA,TRBJ2-7,TRBV5-1,TRBD1,TGCGCCAGCAGCTTGGTGGGACAGGGAGGCGACGAGCAGTACTTC,CASSLVGQGGDEQYF
NA,TRBJ1-2,TRBV27,TRBD1,TGTGCCAGCAGTTTGACAGGGGGCTGGGATGGCTACACCTTC,CASSLTGGWDGYTF
NA,TRBJ1-3,TRBV2,NA,TGTGCCAGCAGTTTGCAGGGTTCCTCTGGAAACACCATATATTTT,CASSLQGSSGNTIYF
NA,TRBJ1-5,TRBV28,NA,TGTGCCAGCAGGGAAGGACACAGGGATTGGAGCAATCAGCCCCAGCATTTT,CASREGHRDWSNQPQHF
NA,TRBJ1-1,TRBV7-2,TRBD1,TGTGCCAGCAGCCCGGGACAGGGGGCGTTCAGAACTGAAGCTTTCTTT,CASSPGQGAFRTEAFF
few,TRBJ2-1,TRBV27,TRBD2,TGTGCCAGTAGGGGCGGGGGCAATGAGCAGTTCTTC,CASRGGGNEQFF
NA,TRBJ2-7,TRBV9,NA,TGTGCCAGCAGCAAGGACCTCCCTGAGGGTTACGAGCAGTACTTC,CASSKDLPEGYEQYF
NA,TRBJ2-2,TRBV5-1,TRBD1,TGCGCCAGCAGCTTAGGACAGGGGACTAACACCGGGGAGCTGTTTTTT,CASSLGQGTNTGELFF
few,TRBJ1-1,TRBV6-5,NA,TGTGCCAGCAGTTACTCAGCGCCGAACCCCGACACTGAAGCTTTCTTT,CASSYSAPNPDTEAFF